This T cell receptor (beta chain) was obtained from a study of T cell responses to AZD1222 COVID-19 vaccine. In the study overall: Some second doses came at about 4 weeks and others at about 12 weeks; these were pooled.

The CDR3 extends over 16 amino acids. V was clipped by 3 bases and J by 5 bases, with 19 bases between them. Per the germline V gene, CDR1 is LGHNA and CDR2 is YSLEER. Details on this clone: Its antigen is unknown.

The data were produced by immunoSEQ multiplex PCR, yet TCRdb's version contains in-frame clones alone and is incomplete. The sample holds fewer than 150,000 clones, around 87% seen once. Notes on the study in general: The study found vaccine-associated CD4 TCRs spanning spike, dominant at 160-218 and 743-854. Females outnumbered males among donors, who were mostly white British; clonal diversity was possibly underestimated. Repertoire collection took place solely once the T cell response had peaked.

This TCR was recovered from an adult in good health. V is TRBV4-3 and J is TRBJ1-2; no clear D. The starting material was peripheral blood, obtained on day 0 of AZD1222 vaccination. The CDR3 coding sequence is TGCGCCAGCAGCCACCTTTATAACCGGGCCGTTTATGGCTACACCTTC. Translated: CASSHLYNRAVYGYTF.